This T cell receptor beta chain was observed in a study of T-cell reconstitution after alpha-beta-depleted transplantation in children. This CDR3 is built from 13 residues. CDR1 is DFQATT, CDR2 SNEGSKA, per germline (reference sequence). The V end was cut by 5 bases, the J end by 1 base, with 6 bases between. This clonotype occurred many times. This sample's TCRbeta library carried unique molecular identifier barcodes. TCRdb reanalysed the PCR reads using MiXCR and keeps one entry per CDR3 protein. The table records some 640,000 distinct CDR3 sequences, 16% of them present only once. V gene TRBV20-1 combines with J gene TRBJ1-6, with D perhaps matching TRBD1 (6 bases). The sequenced sample was PBMCs from the stem cell graft donor, obtained from the stem cell graft. This sequence originates from a human donor who donated a stem cell graft to a child with acute myeloid leukemia. Here the CDR3 DNA reads TGCAGTGCTGGACAGTCCTATAATTCACCCCTCCACTTT. It encodes CSAGQSYNSPLHF.